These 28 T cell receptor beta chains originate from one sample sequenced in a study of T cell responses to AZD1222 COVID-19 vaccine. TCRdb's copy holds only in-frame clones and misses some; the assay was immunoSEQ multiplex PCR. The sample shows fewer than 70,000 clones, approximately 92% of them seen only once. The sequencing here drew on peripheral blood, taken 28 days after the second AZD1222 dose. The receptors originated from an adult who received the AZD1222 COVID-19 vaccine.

In DNA form, the CDR3 reads TGTGCCACCAGTGATGGCGATCAGCCCCAGCATTTT. Its translation: CATSDGDQPQHF. The genes are TRBV24-1 and TRBJ1-5; D gene ambiguous. The germline gives CDR1 KGHDR, CDR2 SFDVKD. The V end was cut by 3 bases, the J end by 5 bases, with 4 bases between. The CDR3 runs to 12 residues.

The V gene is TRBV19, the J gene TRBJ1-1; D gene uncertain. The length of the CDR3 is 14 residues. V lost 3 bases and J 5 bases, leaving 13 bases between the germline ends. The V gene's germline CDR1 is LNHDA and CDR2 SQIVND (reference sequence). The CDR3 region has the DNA TGTGCCAGTAGTATCCCAATGGGGTCAACTGAAGCTTTCTTT. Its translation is CASSIPMGSTEAFF. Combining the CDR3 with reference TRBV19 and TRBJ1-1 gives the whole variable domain DGGITQSPKYLFRKEGQNVTLSCEQNLNHDAMYWYRQDPGQGLRLIYYSQIVNDFQKGDIAEGYSVSREKKESFPLTVTSAQKNPTAFYLCASSIPMGSTEAFFGQGTRLTVV.

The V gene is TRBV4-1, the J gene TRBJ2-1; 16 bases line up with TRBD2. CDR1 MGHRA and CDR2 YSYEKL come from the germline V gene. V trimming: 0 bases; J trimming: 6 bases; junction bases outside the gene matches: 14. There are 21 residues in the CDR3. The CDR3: CASSQDRGLAGGRNSPNEQFF. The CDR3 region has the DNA TGCGCCAGCAGCCAAGATCGGGGACTAGCGGGGGGGCGAAATTCTCCCAATGAGCAGTTCTTC.

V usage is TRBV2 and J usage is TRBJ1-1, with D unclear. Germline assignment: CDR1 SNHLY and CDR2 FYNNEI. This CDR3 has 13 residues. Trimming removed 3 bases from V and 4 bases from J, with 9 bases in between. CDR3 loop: CASSEARGTEAFF. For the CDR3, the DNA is TGTGCCAGCAGTGAGGCGCGGGGCACTGAAGCTTTCTTT.

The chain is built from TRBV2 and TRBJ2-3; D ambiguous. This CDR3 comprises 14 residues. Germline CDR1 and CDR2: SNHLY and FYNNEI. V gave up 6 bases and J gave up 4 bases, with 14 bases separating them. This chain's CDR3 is CASSARTPADTQYF. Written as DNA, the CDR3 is TGTGCCAGCAGCGCCCGGACCCCCGCAGATACGCAGTATTTT.

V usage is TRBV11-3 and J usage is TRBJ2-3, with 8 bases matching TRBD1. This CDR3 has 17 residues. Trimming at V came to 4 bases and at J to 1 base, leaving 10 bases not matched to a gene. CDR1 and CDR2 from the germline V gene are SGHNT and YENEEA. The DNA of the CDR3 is TGTGCCAGCAGCTCCGGACAGGGTGGATTTGGCACAGATACGCAGTATTTT. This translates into CASSSGQGGFGTDTQYF.

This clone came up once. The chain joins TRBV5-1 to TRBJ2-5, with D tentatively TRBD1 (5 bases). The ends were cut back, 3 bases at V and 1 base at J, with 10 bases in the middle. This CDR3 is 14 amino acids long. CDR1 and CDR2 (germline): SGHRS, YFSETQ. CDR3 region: CASSSTGFQETQYF. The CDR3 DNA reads TGCGCCAGCAGCTCTACAGGATTCCAAGAGACCCAGTACTTC.

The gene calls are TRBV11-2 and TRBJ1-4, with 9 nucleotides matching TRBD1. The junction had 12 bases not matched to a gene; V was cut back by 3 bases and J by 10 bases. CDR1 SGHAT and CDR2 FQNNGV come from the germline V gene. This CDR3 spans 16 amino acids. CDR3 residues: CASSFPGTGKVGKLFF. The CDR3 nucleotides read TGTGCCAGCAGCTTCCCAGGGACAGGGAAAGTTGGAAAACTGTTTTTT.

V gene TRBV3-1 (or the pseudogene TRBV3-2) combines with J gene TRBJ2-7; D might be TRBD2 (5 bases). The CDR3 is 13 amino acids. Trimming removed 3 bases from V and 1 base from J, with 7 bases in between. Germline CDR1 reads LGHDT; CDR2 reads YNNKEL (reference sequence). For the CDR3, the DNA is TGTGCCAGCAGCCAGAGCGGATCCTACGAGCAGTACTTC. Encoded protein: CASSQSGSYEQYF.

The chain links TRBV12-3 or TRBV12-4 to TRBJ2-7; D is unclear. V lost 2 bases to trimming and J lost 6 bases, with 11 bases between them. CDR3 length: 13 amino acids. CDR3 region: CASSLTKDSEQYF. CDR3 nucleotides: TGTGCCAGCAGTTTAACTAAGGATTCCGAGCAGTACTTC.

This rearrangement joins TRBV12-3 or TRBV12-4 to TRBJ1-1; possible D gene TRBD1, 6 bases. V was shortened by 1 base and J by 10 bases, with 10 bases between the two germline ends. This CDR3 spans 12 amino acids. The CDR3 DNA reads TGTGCCAGCAGTTTAGGGGGGCTCGGAGCTTTCTTT. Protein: CASSLGGLGAFF.

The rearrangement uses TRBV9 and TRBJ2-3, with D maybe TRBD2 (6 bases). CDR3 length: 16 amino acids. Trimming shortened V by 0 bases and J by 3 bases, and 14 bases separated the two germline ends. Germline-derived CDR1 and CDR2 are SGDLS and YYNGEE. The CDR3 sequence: CASSVGLERATDTQYF. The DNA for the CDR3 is TGTGCCAGCAGCGTAGGTTTGGAGCGGGCGACAGATACGCAGTATTTT.

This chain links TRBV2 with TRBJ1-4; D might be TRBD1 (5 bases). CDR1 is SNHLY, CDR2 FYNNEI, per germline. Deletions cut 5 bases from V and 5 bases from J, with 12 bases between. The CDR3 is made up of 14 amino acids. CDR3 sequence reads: CASSFGTENEKLFF. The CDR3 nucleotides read TGTGCCAGCAGTTTCGGGACGGAAAATGAAAAACTGTTTTTT.

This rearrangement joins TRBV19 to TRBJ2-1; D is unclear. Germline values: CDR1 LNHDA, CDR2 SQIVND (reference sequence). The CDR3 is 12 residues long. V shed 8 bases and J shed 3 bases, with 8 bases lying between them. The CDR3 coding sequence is TGTGCCAGTTGTGGAGACTACAATGAGCAGTTCTTC. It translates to CASCGDYNEQFF.

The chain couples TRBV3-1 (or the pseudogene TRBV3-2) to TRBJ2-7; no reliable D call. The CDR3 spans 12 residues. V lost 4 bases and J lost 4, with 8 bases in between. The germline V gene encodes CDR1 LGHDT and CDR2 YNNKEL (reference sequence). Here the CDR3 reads CASSPRTYEQYF. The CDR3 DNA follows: TGTGCCAGCAGCCCCCGGACGTACGAGCAGTACTTC.

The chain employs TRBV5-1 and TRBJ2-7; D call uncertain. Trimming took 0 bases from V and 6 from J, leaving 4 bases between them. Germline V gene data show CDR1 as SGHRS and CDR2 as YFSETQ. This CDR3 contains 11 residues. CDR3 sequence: CASSLVGEQYF. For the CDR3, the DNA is TGCGCCAGCAGCTTGGTGGGCGAGCAGTACTTC. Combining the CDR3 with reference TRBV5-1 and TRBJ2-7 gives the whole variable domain KAGVTQTPRYLIKTRGQQVTLSCSPISGHRSVSWYQQTPGQGLQFLFEYFSETQRNKGNFPGRFSGRQFSNSRSEMNVSTLELGDSALYLCASSLVGEQYFGPGTRLTVT.

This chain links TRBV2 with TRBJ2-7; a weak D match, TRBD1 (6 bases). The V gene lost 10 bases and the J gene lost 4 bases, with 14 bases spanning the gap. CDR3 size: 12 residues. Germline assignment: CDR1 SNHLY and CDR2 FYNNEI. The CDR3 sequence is CAINRDRYEQYF. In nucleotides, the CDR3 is TGTGCCATAAACAGGGATCGGTACGAGCAGTACTTC.

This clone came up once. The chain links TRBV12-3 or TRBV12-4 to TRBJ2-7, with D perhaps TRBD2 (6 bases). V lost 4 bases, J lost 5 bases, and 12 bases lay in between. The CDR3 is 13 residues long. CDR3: CASSSGTGNEQYF. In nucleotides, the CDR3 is TGTGCCAGCAGTTCCGGGACTGGGAACGAGCAGTACTTC.

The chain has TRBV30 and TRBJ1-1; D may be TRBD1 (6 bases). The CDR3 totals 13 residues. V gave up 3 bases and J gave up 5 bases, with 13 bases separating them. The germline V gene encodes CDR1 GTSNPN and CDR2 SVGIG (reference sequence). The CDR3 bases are TGTGCCTGGAGGTGGAAGGGGGTGACTGAAGCTTTCTTT. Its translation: CAWRWKGVTEAFF.

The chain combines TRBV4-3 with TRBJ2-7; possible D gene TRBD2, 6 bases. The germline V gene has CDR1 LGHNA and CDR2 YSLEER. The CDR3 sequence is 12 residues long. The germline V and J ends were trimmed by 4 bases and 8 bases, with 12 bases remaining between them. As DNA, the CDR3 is TGCGCCAGCAGCCGGGACCGCGGGAAGCAGTACTTC. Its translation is CASSRDRGKQYF.

The CDR3 protein is CSVKTAEAFF. In nucleotides, the CDR3 is TGCAGCGTTAAGACAGCTGAAGCTTTCTTT. The gene calls are TRBV29-1 and TRBJ1-1; D might be TRBD1 (5 bases). Germline V gives CDR1 SQVTM, CDR2 ANQGSEA. V was clipped by 5 bases and J by 6 bases, with 7 bases between them. The CDR3 sequence is 10 residues long.

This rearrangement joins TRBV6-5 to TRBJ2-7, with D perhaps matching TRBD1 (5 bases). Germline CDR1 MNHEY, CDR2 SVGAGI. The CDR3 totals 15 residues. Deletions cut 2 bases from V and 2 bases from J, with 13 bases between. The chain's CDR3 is CASSYGAAQPYEQYF. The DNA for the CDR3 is TGTGCCAGCAGTTACGGGGCGGCTCAGCCCTACGAGCAGTACTTC.

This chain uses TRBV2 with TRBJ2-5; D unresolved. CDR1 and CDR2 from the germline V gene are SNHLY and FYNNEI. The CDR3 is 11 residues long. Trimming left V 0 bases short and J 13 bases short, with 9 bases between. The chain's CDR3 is CASSEARIPYF. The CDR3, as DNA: TGTGCCAGCAGTGAAGCGCGGATCCCGTACTTC.

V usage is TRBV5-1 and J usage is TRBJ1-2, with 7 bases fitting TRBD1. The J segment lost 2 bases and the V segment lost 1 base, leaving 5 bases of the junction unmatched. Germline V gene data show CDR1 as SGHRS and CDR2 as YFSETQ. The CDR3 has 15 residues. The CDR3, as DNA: TGCGCCAGCAGCTTGATGACAGGGTTGAACTATGGCTACACCTTC. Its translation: CASSLMTGLNYGYTF.

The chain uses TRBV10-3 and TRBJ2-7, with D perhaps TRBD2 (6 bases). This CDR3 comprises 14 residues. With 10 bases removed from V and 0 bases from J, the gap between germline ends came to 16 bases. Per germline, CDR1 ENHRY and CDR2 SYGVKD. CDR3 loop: CATTPGSSSYEQYF. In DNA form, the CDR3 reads TGTGCCACCACTCCCGGGAGCAGCTCCTACGAGCAGTACTTC.

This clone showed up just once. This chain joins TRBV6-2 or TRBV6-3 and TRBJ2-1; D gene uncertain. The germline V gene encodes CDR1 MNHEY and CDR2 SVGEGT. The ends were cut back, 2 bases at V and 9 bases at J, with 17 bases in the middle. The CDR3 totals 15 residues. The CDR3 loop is CASSYPSIGESEQFF. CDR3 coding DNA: TGTGCCAGCAGTTACCCTTCGATAGGAGAGAGTGAGCAGTTCTTC.

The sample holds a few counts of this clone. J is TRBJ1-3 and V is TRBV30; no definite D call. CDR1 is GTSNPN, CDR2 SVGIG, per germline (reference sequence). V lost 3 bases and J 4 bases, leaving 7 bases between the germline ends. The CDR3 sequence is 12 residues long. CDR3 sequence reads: CAWSREGNTIYF. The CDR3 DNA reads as TGTGCCTGGAGCCGTGAGGGAAACACCATATATTTT.

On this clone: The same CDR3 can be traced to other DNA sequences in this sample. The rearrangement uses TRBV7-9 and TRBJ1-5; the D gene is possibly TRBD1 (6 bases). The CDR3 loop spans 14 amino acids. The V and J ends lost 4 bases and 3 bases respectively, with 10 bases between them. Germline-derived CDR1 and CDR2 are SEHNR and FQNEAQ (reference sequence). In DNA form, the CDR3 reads TGTGCCAGCAGCTCGGACAGCTCCAATCAGCCCCAGCATTTT. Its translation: CASSSDSSNQPQHF.